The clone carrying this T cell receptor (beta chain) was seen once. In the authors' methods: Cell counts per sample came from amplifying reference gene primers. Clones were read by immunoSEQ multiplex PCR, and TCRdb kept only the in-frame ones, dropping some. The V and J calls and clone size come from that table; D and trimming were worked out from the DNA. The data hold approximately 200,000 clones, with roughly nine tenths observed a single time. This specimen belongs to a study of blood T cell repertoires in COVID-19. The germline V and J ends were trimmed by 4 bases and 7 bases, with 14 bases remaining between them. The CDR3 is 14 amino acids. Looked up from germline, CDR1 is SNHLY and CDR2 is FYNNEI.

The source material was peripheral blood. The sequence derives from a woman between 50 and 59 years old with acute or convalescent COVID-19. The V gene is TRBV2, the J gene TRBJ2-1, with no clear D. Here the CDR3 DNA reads TGTGCCAGCAGTGGTACTTCGGCGGAAAATGAGCAGTTCTTC. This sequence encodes CASSGTSAENEQFF.